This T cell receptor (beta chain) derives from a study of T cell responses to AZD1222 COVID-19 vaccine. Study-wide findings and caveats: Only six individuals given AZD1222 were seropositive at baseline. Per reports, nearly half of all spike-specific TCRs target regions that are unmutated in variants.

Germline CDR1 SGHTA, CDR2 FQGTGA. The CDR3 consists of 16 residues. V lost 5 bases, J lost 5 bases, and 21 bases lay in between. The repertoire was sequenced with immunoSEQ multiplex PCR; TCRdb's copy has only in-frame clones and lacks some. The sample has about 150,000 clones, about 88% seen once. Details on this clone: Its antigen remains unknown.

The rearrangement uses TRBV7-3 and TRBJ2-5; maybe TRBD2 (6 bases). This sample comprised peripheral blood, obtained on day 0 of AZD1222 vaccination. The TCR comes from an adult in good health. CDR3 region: CASSPSARGSGETQYF. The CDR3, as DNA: TGTGCCAGCAGCCCCTCCGCTCGGGGGTCGGGCGAGACCCAGTACTTC.